Each of the 20 T cell receptor beta chains below was sequenced from the same sample in a study of blood T cell repertoires in COVID-19. The method was immunoSEQ multiplex PCR; TCRdb's version includes in-frame clones alone and lacks a portion of them. The sample lists about 43,000 clones, more than 75% occurring once. Sample: peripheral blood. The receptor set was obtained from a human donor in a cohort sampled during active COVID-19.

V gene TRBV15 combines with J gene TRBJ1-1; no clear D gene. V was trimmed by 5 bases and J by 6 bases, leaving 13 bases between them. The germline V gene encodes CDR1 LNHNV and CDR2 YYDKDF (reference sequence). CDR3 length: 13 residues. The CDR3 loop is CATSLSGWAEAFF. CDR3 DNA: TGTGCCACCAGCTTGTCGGGGTGGGCTGAAGCTTTCTTT.

This chain uses TRBV6-5 with TRBJ2-1, with 7 bases identical to TRBD2. V was clipped by 8 bases and J by 4 bases; unmatched bases: 11. Germline lookup yields CDR1 MNHEY and CDR2 SVGAGI. The length of the CDR3 is 15 residues. The CDR3 DNA is TGTGCCAGCGTCCATCTAGCGGAAATATACAATGAGCAGTTCTTC. It specifies CASVHLAEIYNEQFF.

V gene TRBV27 combines with J gene TRBJ2-7, with 7 bases that match TRBD1. CDR3 length equals 16 residues. The ends lost 5 bases at V and 1 base at J; junction bases unmatched: 11. CDR1 and CDR2 (germline): MNHEY, SMNVEV (reference sequence). Written as DNA, the CDR3 is TGTGCCAGCAGTCTCCAGGGGACAGCGAGATCCTACGAGCAGTACTTC. Residues: CASSLQGTARSYEQYF.

The V gene is TRBV28, the J gene TRBJ2-7, with 9 positions matching TRBD2. The CDR3 length is 15 residues. V was clipped by 6 bases and J by 5 bases; unmatched bases: 11. Germline CDR1 reads MDHEN; CDR2 reads SYDVKM. The CDR3 sequence: CASSPLRLAGHEQYF. For the CDR3, the DNA is TGTGCCAGCAGCCCCCTGAGGCTAGCGGGACACGAGCAGTACTTC. Full variable domain (missing parts from reference TRBV28 and TRBJ2-7): DVKVTQSSRYLVKRTGEKVFLECVQDMDHENMFWYRQDPGLGLRLIYFSYDVKMKEKGDIPEGYSVSREKKERFSLILESASTNQTSMYLCASSPLRLAGHEQYFGPGTRLTVT.

The rearrangement uses TRBV19 and TRBJ1-4; no definite D call. The V end lost 5 bases, the J end lost 0 bases, and 10 bases lay between the germline ends. Germline V lookup: CDR1 LNHDA, CDR2 SQIVND (reference sequence). The CDR3 covers 15 residues. Here the CDR3 reads CASSPYVATNEKLFF. CDR3 DNA sequence: TGTGCCAGTAGTCCGTACGTAGCAACTAATGAAAAACTGTTTTTT.

The V gene is TRBV6-2 or TRBV6-3, the J gene TRBJ2-7; D gene uncertain. Germline V gene data show CDR1 as MNHEY and CDR2 as SVGEGT. Trimming removed 2 bases from V and 0 bases from J, with 8 bases in between. CDR3 length: 14 residues. The CDR3 protein is CASSYGGTSYEQYF. DNA of the CDR3: TGTGCCAGCAGTTACGGCGGTACCTCCTACGAGCAGTACTTC.

The CDR3 loop is CAWSGGGGIRETQYF. CDR3 sequence (DNA): TGTGCCTGGAGTGGAGGGGGCGGGATCAGGGAGACCCAGTACTTC. The V gene is TRBV30, the J gene TRBJ2-5, with a tentative D call TRBD1 (7 bases). The CDR3 is made up of 15 amino acids. Germline loops: CDR1 GTSNPN, CDR2 SVGIG (reference sequence). V gave up 1 base and J gave up 5 bases, with 17 bases separating them.

The chain is built from TRBV19 and TRBJ2-3; weak D call: TRBD2 (7 bases). The V gene's germline CDR1 is LNHDA and CDR2 SQIVND (reference sequence). With 2 bases removed from V and 1 base from J, the gap between germline ends came to 10 bases. The CDR3 totals 15 residues. The CDR3 DNA is TGTGCCAGTAGTATACGGGGGGCGGGCACAGATACGCAGTATTTT. Translated, it gives CASSIRGAGTDTQYF.

The V gene is TRBV9, the J gene TRBJ2-1; a weak D match, TRBD1 (6 bases). The germline V gene encodes CDR1 SGDLS and CDR2 YYNGEE. This CDR3 is built from 16 residues. The ends were cut back, 1 base at V and 1 base at J, with 12 bases in the middle. The DNA of the CDR3 is TGTGCCAGCAGCGTAAGGTTACAGGGTTCCTACAATGAGCAGTTCTTC. Its translation: CASSVRLQGSYNEQFF.

The chain uses TRBV12-5 and TRBJ2-2; D possibly corresponds to TRBD2 (6 bases). This CDR3 has 15 amino acids. Trimming shortened V by 9 bases and J by 4 bases, and 18 bases separated the two germline ends. Looked up from germline, CDR1 is LGHNT and CDR2 is FRNRAP. CDR3 sequence (DNA): TGTGCTAGGCAGGGAGGATCCGCTGGCACCGGGGAGCTGTTTTTT. It translates to CARQGGSAGTGELFF.

This chain uses TRBV2 with TRBJ2-5, with a tentative D call TRBD2 (6 bases). The CDR3 is made up of 15 amino acids. Germline CDR1 reads SNHLY; CDR2 reads FYNNEI. V was clipped by 2 bases and J by 1 base, with 11 bases between them. The CDR3: CASSESAGSQETQYF. Here the CDR3 DNA reads TGTGCCAGCAGTGAATCGGCGGGGAGCCAAGAGACCCAGTACTTC.

The chain combines TRBV6-5 with TRBJ2-5, with a possible D match to TRBD2 (5 bases). This CDR3 is built from 15 residues. Germline CDR1 is MNHEY and CDR2 is SVGAGI. Between the trimmed V and J ends, which lost 2 bases and 2 bases, there was a span of 12 bases. The CDR3 nucleotides are TGTGCCAGCAGTTACGAAGAGGGCAGGCAAGAGACCCAGTACTTC. It is translated as CASSYEEGRQETQYF.

This chain uses TRBV19 with TRBJ1-1, with D possibly matching TRBD1 (5 bases). CDR3 length: 15 residues. Germline values: CDR1 LNHDA, CDR2 SQIVND (reference sequence). The V end lost 3 bases, the J end lost 4 bases, and 15 bases lay between the germline ends. The CDR3 region is CASSIPDSPATEAFF. The CDR3 DNA follows: TGTGCCAGTAGTATCCCCGACAGCCCGGCCACTGAAGCTTTCTTT.

The chain joins TRBV28 to TRBJ2-6; the match to TRBD1 covers 9 bases. Germline values: CDR1 MDHEN, CDR2 SYDVKM. The CDR3 is made up of 17 amino acids. V gave up 5 bases and J gave up 4 bases; unmatched junction bases: 9. The CDR3 spells CASSPHRGLTGANVLTF. The CDR3 DNA is TGTGCCAGCAGTCCCCACAGGGGGCTTACCGGGGCCAACGTCCTGACTTTC.

The chain couples TRBV9 to TRBJ2-7, with D perhaps TRBD1 (5 bases). The V and J ends lost 0 bases and 4 bases respectively, with 8 bases between them. CDR1 and CDR2 (germline): SGDLS, YYNGEE. The CDR3 is 13 residues long. CDR3 amino acids: CASSVGGKYEQYF. Written as DNA, the CDR3 is TGTGCCAGCAGCGTAGGGGGCAAATACGAGCAGTACTTC.

The chain has TRBV10-2 and TRBJ2-7; 7 nucleotides match TRBD2. The CDR3 extends over 13 amino acids. Germline V gene sequence: CDR1 WSHSY, CDR2 SAAADI. Trimming removed 7 bases from V and 0 bases from J; junction bases left unmatched: 3. The CDR3 sequence: CASNSGLSYEQYF. In DNA form, the CDR3 reads TGCGCCAGCAATAGCGGGCTCTCCTACGAGCAGTACTTC.

To note about this clone: Other DNA sequences of this sample code for an identical CDR3. V and J are TRBV6-5 and TRBJ1-1; tentatively, D is TRBD1 (5 bases). The V and J ends lost 2 bases and 7 bases respectively, with 5 bases between them. The germline CDR1 and CDR2 sequences are MNHEY and SVGAGI. The CDR3 spans 11 residues. The CDR3 is CASSYRGEAFF. The CDR3 nucleotides read TGTGCCAGCAGTTACAGGGGTGAAGCTTTCTTT.

The chain joins TRBV7-6 to TRBJ2-7; the D gene is possibly TRBD2 (7 bases). The CDR3 covers 14 residues. V lost 5 bases and J lost 2, with 13 bases in between. Looked up from germline, CDR1 is SGHVS and CDR2 is FNYEAQ. The CDR3 DNA sequence: TGTGCCAGCAGCCAGGCGCGGGGGCCCTACGAGCAGTACTTC. It is translated as CASSQARGPYEQYF.

The CDR3, as DNA: TGTGCCAGCAGCTTAGATCGGGGGGCCGGGACTAGTTACAATGAGCAGTTCTTC. This translates into CASSLDRGAGTSYNEQFF. V usage is TRBV11-2 and J usage is TRBJ2-1; 8 nucleotides agree with TRBD2. Trimming removed 0 bases from V and 4 bases from J; junction bases left unmatched: 11. Germline-derived CDR1 and CDR2 are SGHAT and FQNNGV. This CDR3 is built from 18 residues.

V usage is TRBV27 and J usage is TRBJ2-5; a weak D match, TRBD2 (5 bases). Germline V gives CDR1 MNHEY, CDR2 SMNVEV (reference sequence). The V end lost 7 bases, the J end lost 4 bases, and 19 bases lay between the germline ends. The CDR3 has 15 amino acids. CDR3 bases: TGTGCCAGCAAATTGGAACGCTCTGGAGGAGAGACCCAGTACTTC. This translates into CASKLERSGGETQYF.